These 14 T cell receptor beta chains share one sample of origin, sequenced in a study of memory CD4+ T cells and cytomegalovirus serostatus. Some clones are missing from TCRdb's copy, which holds only in-frame ones; the method was immunoSEQ multiplex PCR. Among 40,000 to 45,000 clones listed, over 60% were seen once. Single viable CD3+CD4+CD8-CD45RO+ cells were sorted as the memory CD4+ T cells. The sample taken for sequencing was memory CD4+ T cells from blood. These receptor sequences come from an adult in good health and CMV-seronegative.

The chain joins TRBV28 to TRBJ2-1; D is ambiguous. V lost 3 bases, J lost 11 bases, and 14 bases lay in between. The CDR3 runs 13 residues. In germline, CDR1 is MDHEN, CDR2 SYDVKM. The CDR3 bases are TGTGCCAGCAGTTTGCGTGGACGCGTTCAGCAGTTCTTC. Amino acids: CASSLRGRVQQFF.

The CDR3 DNA reads as TGTGCCAGCAGTAAAGGGGCCCCCGGGACTAGTTTATTGGCTGAGCAGTTCTTC. Amino acid sequence: CASSKGAPGTSLLAEQFF. This chain links TRBV7-7 with TRBJ2-1; 8 bases agree with TRBD2. The CDR3 totals 18 residues. J lost 9 bases, V lost 6 bases, and 22 bases had no gene match. Per germline, CDR1 SSHAT and CDR2 FNYEAQ (reference sequence).

This chain links TRBV6-1 with TRBJ1-3, with 7 bases that match TRBD1. The germline V gene has CDR1 MNHNS and CDR2 SASEGT. Unmatched junction bases numbered 6, after V lost 5 bases and J lost 2 bases. The CDR3 covers 15 residues. The CDR3 DNA is TGTGCCAGCAGTCCACAGGGGATAGCTGGAAACACCATATATTTT. Translating gives CASSPQGIAGNTIYF.

The chain is built from TRBV23-1 and TRBJ2-7, with 8 positions matching TRBD1. TRBV23-1 has ORF status, its function being uncertain. The CDR3 extends over 15 amino acids. The trim removed 5 bases at V and 0 bases at J, leaving 6 bases unmatched. The CDR3 loop is CASSGQGICSYEQYF. CDR3 coding DNA: TGCGCCAGCAGTGGACAGGGTATATGCTCCTACGAGCAGTACTTC.

The chain carries TRBV27 and TRBJ1-4, with D uncertain. Per germline, CDR1 MNHEY and CDR2 SMNVEV (reference sequence). V was cut by 6 bases and J by 6 bases, with 11 bases left in between. CDR3 length: 13 amino acids. The CDR3 spells CASRIQGDEKLFF. CDR3 bases: TGTGCCAGCAGAATTCAAGGTGATGAAAAACTGTTTTTT.

CDR3 in DNA: TGTGCCATCAGTGACCCTGGACTAGCGGGGGGGCCCGCCGGGGAGCTGTTTTTT. The encoded protein is CAISDPGLAGGPAGELFF. The genes are TRBV10-3 and TRBJ2-2; 15 positions agree with TRBD2. The trim removed 3 bases at V and 6 bases at J, leaving 8 bases unmatched. Germline CDR1 is ENHRY and CDR2 is SYGVKD. The CDR3 totals 18 residues.

The chain joins TRBV6-5 to TRBJ2-5; D unresolved. The CDR3 consists of 14 residues. V was shortened by 5 bases and J by 4 bases, with 14 bases between the two germline ends. CDR1 and CDR2 (germline): MNHEY, SVGAGI. The CDR3 DNA is TGTGCCAGCAGTCTAACATTAGCCCGAGAGACCCAGTACTTC. Translation: CASSLTLARETQYF.

V is TRBV6-6 and J is TRBJ2-5, with D unclear. CDR3 size: 16 residues. V lost 0 bases and J lost 8, with 19 bases in between. CDR1 and CDR2 (germline): MNHNY, SVGAGI (reference sequence). CDR3 bases: TGTGCCAGCAGTTACTCGAGGAGTCAGCTTGGTACAACCCAGTACTTC. Translated: CASSYSRSQLGTTQYF.

The chain uses TRBV9 and TRBJ1-5; D possibly corresponds to TRBD1 (5 bases). V was pared by 0 bases and J by 4 bases, with 8 bases between. The length of the CDR3 is 14 residues. Per germline, CDR1 SGDLS and CDR2 YYNGEE. The CDR3 DNA reads TGTGCCAGCAGCGTAGGCGGGGGAAATCAGCCCCAGCATTTT. Encoded protein: CASSVGGGNQPQHF.

This clone was counted a few times. The chain has TRBV27 and TRBJ2-7, with TRBD1 identical over 7 bases. V dropped 5 bases and J dropped 0; count of bases not matched to a gene: 10. Germline assignment: CDR1 MNHEY and CDR2 SMNVEV (reference sequence). The CDR3 runs 16 residues. In DNA form, the CDR3 reads TGTGCCAGCAGTACCTACAGGGGCGATAGCTCCTACGAGCAGTACTTC. This gives the protein CASSTYRGDSSYEQYF.

This clone was seen a handful of times. V and J are TRBV7-2 and TRBJ2-5; 15 bases are shared with TRBD2. CDR3 length: 16 residues. Germline V gene lookup returns CDR1 SGHTA and CDR2 FQGNSA. V dropped 6 bases and J dropped 5; count of bases not matched to a gene: 7. Written as DNA, the CDR3 is TGTGCCAGCAGTCGGACTAGCGGGGGGGTGCAGGAGACCCAGTACTTC. Protein product: CASSRTSGGVQETQYF.

The rearrangement joins TRBV7-2 to TRBJ1-2; D perhaps matches TRBD1 (6 bases). The germline gives CDR1 SGHTA, CDR2 FQGNSA. There are 16 residues in the CDR3. Trimming took 1 base from V and 0 from J, leaving 12 bases between them. As DNA, the CDR3 is TGTGCCAGCAGCTTAGATTTGTGGACAGCTAACTATGGCTACACCTTC. Residues: CASSLDLWTANYGYTF.

This rearrangement joins TRBV4-1 to TRBJ1-1; 7 nucleotides align to TRBD1. This CDR3 is built from 13 residues. Germline V gene sequence: CDR1 MGHRA, CDR2 YSYEKL. Trimming at V came to 5 bases and at J to 4 bases, leaving 4 bases not matched to a gene. The CDR3 DNA follows: TGCGCCAGCAGCTCACGGACAGGCACTGAAGCTTTCTTT. Encoded protein: CASSSRTGTEAFF.

The chain uses TRBV19 and TRBJ1-2, with unresolved D. V was pared by 2 bases and J by 1 base, with 5 bases between. CDR1 and CDR2 from the germline V gene are LNHDA and SQIVND (reference sequence). The CDR3 runs 13 residues. The CDR3 DNA follows: TGTGCCAGTAGTATAAGAGATAACTATGGCTACACCTTC. Encoded protein: CASSIRDNYGYTF.